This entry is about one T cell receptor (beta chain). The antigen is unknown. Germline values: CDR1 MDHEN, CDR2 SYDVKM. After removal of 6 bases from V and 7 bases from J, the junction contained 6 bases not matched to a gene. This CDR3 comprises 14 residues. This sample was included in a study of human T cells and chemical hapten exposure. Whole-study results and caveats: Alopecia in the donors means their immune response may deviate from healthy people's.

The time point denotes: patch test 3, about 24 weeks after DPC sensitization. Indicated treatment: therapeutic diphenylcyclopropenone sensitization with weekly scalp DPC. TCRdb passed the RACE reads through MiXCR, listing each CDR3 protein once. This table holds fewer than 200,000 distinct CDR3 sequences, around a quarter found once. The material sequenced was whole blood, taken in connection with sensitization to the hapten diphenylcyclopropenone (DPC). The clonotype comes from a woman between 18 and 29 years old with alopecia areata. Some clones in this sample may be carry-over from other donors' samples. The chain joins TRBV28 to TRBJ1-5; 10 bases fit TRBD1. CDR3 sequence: CASRRQGAGQPQHF. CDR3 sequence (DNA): TGTGCCAGCAGGAGACAGGGGGCAGGGCAGCCCCAGCATTTT.